One and the same sample provided the 9 T cell receptor beta chains below, sequenced in a study of cytomegalovirus exposure and HLA in healthy donors. The PCR employed 60 Vbeta primers together with 13 Jbeta primers. The method was immunoSEQ multiplex PCR; TCRdb's version includes in-frame clones alone and lacks a portion of them. The sample lists more than 150,000 clones, roughly four fifths seen once, with roughly 1.5% in the top ten. Sample: PBMCs. These receptors came from a middle-aged man in good health and CMV-seronegative.

This clone occurred once. V gene TRBV5-8 combines with J gene TRBJ1-4, with D possibly TRBD1 on 5 matching bases. The CDR3 has 16 residues. Between the trimmed V and J ends, which lost 0 bases and 4 bases, there was a span of 13 bases. CDR1 and CDR2 (germline): SGHTS, YDEGEE. The CDR3 is CASSLARAASNEKLFF. CDR3 nucleotide sequence: TGTGCCAGCAGCTTGGCCAGGGCGGCTAGTAATGAAAAACTGTTTTTT.

V is TRBV2 and J is TRBJ2-3; D may be TRBD2 (6 bases). CDR3 length: 16 residues. The germline CDR1 and CDR2 sequences are SNHLY and FYNNEI. The germline V and J ends were trimmed by 2 bases and 0 bases, with 12 bases remaining between them. CDR3 amino acids: CASSELKGLSTDTQYF. DNA of the CDR3: TGTGCCAGCAGTGAACTTAAAGGACTAAGCACAGATACGCAGTATTTT.

The chain uses TRBV7-6 and TRBJ1-3; TRBD1 is a possible D gene (5 bases). The CDR3 sequence is 14 residues long. The V and J ends lost 5 bases and 0 bases respectively, with 8 bases between them. Germline CDR1 reads SGHVS; CDR2 reads FNYEAQ. This CDR3 reads CASSQGRSGNTIYF. CDR3 bases: TGTGCCAGCAGCCAGGGCCGCTCTGGAAACACCATATATTTT.

The chain is built from TRBV19 and TRBJ1-1; unclear D gene. Trimming cost V 1 base and J 1 base, with 7 bases left between them. In germline, CDR1 is LNHDA, CDR2 SQIVND (reference sequence). The CDR3 sequence is 14 residues long. CDR3 amino acids: CASSIGAENTEAFF. As DNA, the CDR3 is TGTGCCAGTAGTATAGGGGCCGAGAACACTGAAGCTTTCTTT.

J is TRBJ1-1 and V is TRBV7-6; TRBD1 might be the D (5 bases). Germline V lookup: CDR1 SGHVS, CDR2 FNYEAQ. Trimming took off 1 base at V and 8 bases at J, with 14 bases between the two ends. The CDR3 length is 14 residues. DNA for the CDR3: TGTGCCAGCAGCTTAGAGGGATCAGGGAAAGAAGCTTTCTTT. It translates to CASSLEGSGKEAFF.

This rearrangement joins TRBV30 to TRBJ2-2; tentatively, D is TRBD2 (5 bases). V was pared by 3 bases and J by 3 bases, with 11 bases between. The CDR3 sequence is 14 residues long. Germline V CDR1 and CDR2: GTSNPN, SVGIG (reference sequence). CDR3 amino acids: CAWRLDSYTGELFF. CDR3 in DNA: TGTGCCTGGAGACTAGACTCCTACACCGGGGAGCTGTTTTTT.

This chain joins TRBV12-5 and TRBJ1-1; 8 bases are shared with TRBD1. The ends lost 2 bases at V and 6 bases at J; junction bases unmatched: 8. Germline V gene lookup returns CDR1 LGHNT and CDR2 FRNRAP. This CDR3 spans 15 amino acids. CDR3 amino acids: CASGLSTGDSAEAFF. CDR3 nucleotides: TGTGCTAGTGGTTTGTCGACAGGGGATAGCGCTGAAGCTTTCTTT. Full variable domain (remainder filled in from reference TRBV12-5 and TRBJ1-1): DARVTQTPRHKVTEMGQEVTMRCQPILGHNTVFWYRQTMMQGLELLAYFRNRAPLDDSGMPKDRFSAEMPDATLATLKIQPSEPRDSAVYFCASGLSTGDSAEAFFGQGTRLTVV.

The chain couples TRBV6-6 to TRBJ2-2; 9 bases map to TRBD1. The CDR3 consists of 16 residues. CDR1 and CDR2 from the germline V gene are MNHNY and SVGAGI (reference sequence). V shed 6 bases and J 0 bases; nucleotides not matched to a gene: 5. Here the CDR3 reads CASSSGQGPNTGELFF. CDR3 sequence (DNA): TGTGCCAGCAGCTCCGGACAGGGGCCGAACACCGGGGAGCTGTTTTTT.

The chain uses TRBV5-1 and TRBJ2-2; D gene uncertain. V gave up 1 base and J gave up 4 bases, with 5 bases separating them. The CDR3 is made up of 13 amino acids. CDR1 and CDR2 from the germline V gene are SGHRS and YFSETQ. This chain's CDR3 is CASSLTVTGELFF. CDR3 nucleotides: TGCGCCAGCAGCTTGACAGTCACCGGGGAGCTGTTTTTT.